The rows below give T cell receptor beta chains drawn from one sample of a study of cytomegalovirus exposure and HLA in healthy donors. Libraries were prepared by immunoSEQ multiplex PCR; TCRdb keeps only in-frame clonotypes and omits some of them. The sample lists some 150,000 clones; roughly 87% were seen once. The source material was PBMCs. The origin of the receptors is a woman in her thirties in good health and CMV-seronegative. Each CDR3 is given with its conserved first and last residue. Fields, in order: D gene, V gene, clone size, J gene, CDR3 protein, CDR3 DNA. D genes are given only for firm matches. Clone size is stated in some rows and not others, as once, few, many or a class when expanded.

NA	TRBV6-5	NA	TRBJ1-1	CASSRIQVMNTEAFF	TGTGCCAGCAGCCGGATACAGGTTATGAACACTGAAGCTTTCTTT
NA	TRBV7-8	NA	TRBJ2-4	CASSLAGAKNIQYF	TGTGCCAGCAGCTTAGCCGGAGCCAAAAACATTCAGTACTTC
TRBD2	TRBV29-1	NA	TRBJ2-1	CSVVPAVSGGYNEQFF	TGCAGCGTTGTCCCGGCGGTGAGCGGGGGGTACAATGAGCAGTTCTTC
NA	TRBV28	NA	TRBJ2-7	CASSFSGPYEQYF	TGTGCCAGCAGTTTTTCAGGCCCATACGAGCAGTACTTC
NA	TRBV7-9	few	TRBJ1-4	CAAGEGLEEKLFF	TGTGCGGCCGGGGAGGGGCTCGAGGAAAAACTGTTTTTT
TRBD1	TRBV7-2	NA	TRBJ2-1	CASSLKVQGNEQFF	TGTGCCAGCAGCTTGAAAGTACAGGGGAATGAGCAGTTCTTC
TRBD1	TRBV28	NA	TRBJ1-2	CASLGQSYGYTF	TGTGCCAGCTTGGGACAGAGTTATGGCTACACCTTC
NA	TRBV6-1	NA	TRBJ1-2	CASSGGVNYGYTF	TGTGCCAGCAGCGGGGGGGTTAACTATGGCTACACCTTC
NA	TRBV6-1	NA	TRBJ2-7	CASRIDTGSEQYF	TGTGCCAGCAGGATAGATACAGGGAGCGAGCAGTACTTC
TRBD1	TRBV28	NA	TRBJ1-5	CASSLSRGWVRNQPQHF	TGTGCCAGCAGTTTATCCAGGGGGTGGGTAAGGAATCAGCCCCAGCATTTT
TRBD1	TRBV7-2	NA	TRBJ2-3	CASSLGQGRDTQYF	TGTGCCAGCAGCTTAGGACAGGGGAGAGATACGCAGTATTTT
NA	TRBV2	NA	TRBJ1-2	CASNPGWVTAPYGYTF	TGTGCCAGCAACCCCGGTTGGGTGACAGCACCCTATGGCTACACCTTC
NA	TRBV9	NA	TRBJ2-1	CASSVRVGEQFF	TGTGCCAGCAGCGTAAGAGTTGGTGAGCAGTTCTTC
NA	TRBV7-2	NA	TRBJ2-7	CASSSTAYEQYF	TGTGCCAGCAGCTCTACCGCTTACGAGCAGTACTTC
NA	TRBV29-1	NA	TRBJ1-1	CSVEGLLGGTEAFF	TGCAGCGTTGAAGGCCTCTTGGGGGGCACTGAAGCTTTCTTT
NA	TRBV9	NA	TRBJ2-3	CASSALGQPSTDTQYF	TGTGCCAGCAGCGCTTTAGGACAGCCCAGCACAGATACGCAGTATTTT
NA	TRBV6-1	NA	TRBJ2-7	CASSEEPFYEQYF	TGTGCCAGCAGTGAGGAGCCTTTTTACGAGCAGTACTTC
NA	TRBV18	NA	TRBJ1-5	CASSRGDFGPQHF	TGTGCCAGCTCACGCGGGGACTTTGGGCCCCAGCATTTT
NA	TRBV30	NA	TRBJ1-5	CAWSVAGTNWQPQHF	TGTGCCTGGAGTGTAGCCGGGACAAATTGGCAGCCCCAGCATTTT
NA	TRBV30	NA	TRBJ1-2	CAWSVFGSGSYTF	TGTGCCTGGAGTGTATTTGGTTCCGGTAGCTACACCTTC
NA	TRBV7-2	few	TRBJ2-5	CASSFRRDQETQYF	TGTGCCAGCAGCTTCCGGCGGGATCAAGAGACCCAGTACTTC
NA	TRBV10-3	NA	TRBJ1-6	CAISELDSYNSPLHF	TGTGCCATCAGTGAGCTGGACAGCTATAATTCACCCCTCCACTTT
NA	TRBV6-5	NA	TRBJ1-5	CASSYSRSNQPQHF	TGTGCCAGCAGTTACTCGCGGAGCAATCAGCCCCAGCATTTT
TRBD2	TRBV10-1	NA	TRBJ2-5	CASSARGGQETQYF	TGCGCCAGCAGTGCCCGGGGGGGCCAAGAGACCCAGTACTTC
NA	TRBV6-1	NA	TRBJ2-4	CASSDGVGGIQYF	TGTGCCAGCAGTGACGGGGTAGGTGGCATTCAGTACTTC
TRBD1	TRBV7-2	NA	TRBJ2-5	CASSQWTGVETQYF	TGTGCCAGCAGCCAATGGACAGGGGTGGAGACCCAGTACTTC
TRBD1	TRBV27	NA	TRBJ2-7	CASSLGQGAYEQYF	TGTGCCAGCAGTTTAGGGCAGGGGGCCTACGAGCAGTACTTC
TRBD1	TRBV7-9	NA	TRBJ2-7	CASSSAGTGLYEQYF	TGTGCCAGCAGCTCCGCCGGGACAGGGCTCTACGAGCAGTACTTC
NA	TRBV6-6	NA	TRBJ1-5	CASSYGQLGSNQPQHF	TGTGCCAGCAGCTACGGGCAGCTGGGTAGCAATCAGCCCCAGCATTTT
NA	TRBV27	NA	TRBJ2-3	CASSFGTAGDTQYF	TGTGCCAGCAGTTTCGGCACAGCAGGAGATACGCAGTATTTT
TRBD2	TRBV19	once	TRBJ2-7	CASSMKLSGATYEQYF	TGTGCCAGTAGTATGAAACTTAGCGGGGCGACCTACGAGCAGTACTTC
TRBD1	TRBV6-6	once	TRBJ1-5	CASSRAGGNNQPQHF	TGTGCCAGCAGCCGGGCAGGGGGTAACAATCAGCCCCAGCATTTT
TRBD1	TRBV5-4	once	TRBJ2-1	CASSPGQGRDNEQFF	TGTGCCAGCAGCCCAGGACAGGGAAGGGACAATGAGCAGTTCTTC
NA	TRBV5-6	NA	TRBJ2-5	CASSLRGETQYF	TGTGCCAGCAGCCTCCGGGGGGAGACCCAGTACTTC
NA	TRBV5-1	few	TRBJ1-1	CASSRDWDTEAFF	TGCGCCAGCAGCCGCGACTGGGACACTGAAGCTTTCTTT
NA	TRBV5-1	NA	TRBJ1-6	CASKGYGQLNSPLHF	TGCGCCAGCAAGGGATATGGACAGCTGAATTCACCCCTCCACTTT
TRBD2	TRBV6-5	NA	TRBJ2-1	CASSFGGSGEQFF	TGTGCCAGCAGTTTTGGCGGGAGCGGTGAGCAGTTCTTC
TRBD2	TRBV4-1	NA	TRBJ2-1	CASSQTLAESYNEQFF	TGCGCCAGCAGCCAAACACTAGCGGAGTCCTACAATGAGCAGTTCTTC
NA	TRBV7-9	NA	TRBJ1-4	CASSLAKAGVNEKLFF	TGTGCCAGCAGCTTAGCGAAGGCAGGGGTTAATGAAAAACTGTTTTTT
NA	TRBV28	NA	TRBJ1-2	CASSQTAYGYTF	TGTGCCAGCAGTCAGACAGCCTATGGCTACACCTTC
TRBD1	TRBV7-9	NA	TRBJ2-7	CASSEGQARTYEQYF	TGTGCCAGCAGCGAGGGACAGGCGAGGACCTACGAGCAGTACTTC
NA	TRBV5-1	NA	TRBJ2-5	CASSTGVSGTQYF	TGCGCCAGCAGCACCGGAGTGTCCGGGACCCAGTACTTC
NA	TRBV27	NA	TRBJ1-4	CASGGGRVGKLFF	TGTGCCAGCGGGGGGGGGAGAGTAGGAAAACTGTTTTTT
TRBD1	TRBV5-1	NA	TRBJ1-1	CATRTGTETMNTEAFF	TGCGCCACCCGAACTGGGACAGAGACAATGAACACTGAAGCTTTCTTT
NA	TRBV5-4	NA	TRBJ2-7	CASSIQGGYEQYF	TGTGCCAGCAGCATACAGGGAGGGTACGAGCAGTACTTC
TRBD1	TRBV19	NA	TRBJ2-7	CASSAAHLDRGSYEQYF	TGTGCCAGTAGTGCGGCTCATTTGGACAGGGGGTCTTACGAGCAGTACTTC
NA	TRBV5-8	NA	TRBJ1-2	CASSSHPFSTVPYGYTF	TGTGCCAGCAGCTCGCACCCGTTTTCGACAGTCCCCTATGGCTACACCTTC
NA	TRBV5-4	once	TRBJ1-5	CASSLAGINQPQHF	TGTGCCAGCAGCTTGGCCGGGATCAATCAGCCCCAGCATTTT
NA	TRBV6-4	NA	TRBJ2-3	CASRRGQSTDTQYF	TGTGCCAGCAGGCGCGGACAGAGCACAGATACGCAGTATTTT
NA	TRBV19	NA	TRBJ2-5	CASSTQGPETQYF	TGTGCCAGTAGTACACAGGGCCCGGAGACCCAGTACTTC